Shown below are 19 T cell receptor beta chains from a single sample sequenced in a study of naive and memory T cell subsets. General study findings and limits: Especially in CD8 cells, naive repertoires contained a few larger clonotypes, possibly CD45RA-re-expressing memory cells.

The beta constant-region primer was an equimolar mix of two oligonucleotides covering TRBC1 and TRBC2. Four rounds of PCR amplified the ligated cDNA using nested alpha and beta constant-region primers plus SP2. Via MiXCR, TCRdb re-called the UMI-ligation and nested PCR reads, giving one row per CDR3 protein. Found here are roughly 92,000 distinct CDR3 sequences, approximately 10% of them singletons; the top ten hold more than 0.11%. The antigens of these receptors remain unknown. Sample: naive CD4+ T cells from blood. The receptors come from a human donor in good health.

CDR3 sequence (DNA): TGTGCCAGCAGTCTCCGACAGGCTACCTACGAGCAGTACTTC. Protein product: CASSLRQATYEQYF. This sequence joins TRBV28 and TRBJ2-7, with D possibly being TRBD1 (6 bases). The length of the CDR3 is 14 residues. The ends were cut back, 5 bases at V and 2 bases at J, with 13 bases in the middle. Germline V gene data show CDR1 as MDHEN and CDR2 as SYDVKM.

V usage is TRBV27 and J usage is TRBJ1-2; tentatively, D is TRBD1 (5 bases). The V end lost 3 bases, the J end lost 5 bases, and 19 bases lay between the germline ends. Germline V gene sequence: CDR1 MNHEY, CDR2 SMNVEV (reference sequence). This CDR3 spans 16 amino acids. The CDR3 DNA follows: TGTGCCAGCAGTTTCAGGGCCTATACAGGAGAGTATGGCTACACCTTC. It translates to CASSFRAYTGEYGYTF.

CDR3: CASTFRNRNTEAFF. In DNA form, the CDR3 reads TGTGCCAGCACCTTCAGGAATAGGAACACTGAAGCTTTCTTT. This sequence joins TRBV6-2 or TRBV6-3 and TRBJ1-1, with D unclear. V lost 7 bases to trimming and J lost 1 base, with 13 bases between them. The CDR3 length is 14 residues. Germline V gene lookup returns CDR1 MNHEY and CDR2 SVGEGT.

This rearrangement joins TRBV20-1 to TRBJ1-1; a possible D gene is TRBD1 (5 bases). The length of the CDR3 is 11 residues. Germline CDR1 is DFQATT and CDR2 is SNEGSKA (reference sequence). Trimming left V 3 bases short and J 8 bases short, with 10 bases between. The CDR3 region is CSASRNREAFF. In DNA form, the CDR3 reads TGCAGTGCTAGCAGGAACAGGGAAGCTTTCTTT.

This CDR3 is CSAPNLALTYEQYF. DNA of the CDR3: TGCAGTGCCCCGAATCTAGCCCTCACCTACGAGCAGTACTTC. The chain is built from TRBV20-1 and TRBJ2-7, with D possibly matching TRBD2 (5 bases). V gave up 6 bases and J gave up 2 bases, with 17 bases separating them. Germline loops: CDR1 DFQATT, CDR2 SNEGSKA (reference sequence). CDR3 size: 14 residues.

The chain uses TRBV29-1 and TRBJ2-1; possibly TRBD2 for D (7 bases). CDR3 length equals 12 residues. Germline CDR1 and CDR2: SQVTM and ANQGSEA. V gave up 2 bases and J gave up 10 bases, with 12 bases separating them. For the CDR3, the DNA is TGCAGCGTTGAATCGGGGGGCAGGGAGCAGTTCTTC. Its protein product is CSVESGGREQFF.

The sample holds many counts of this clonotype. V is TRBV29-1 and J is TRBJ1-1; no reliable D call. The CDR3 covers 10 residues. The germline V gene encodes CDR1 SQVTM and CDR2 ANQGSEA. V was clipped by 2 bases and J by 6 bases, with 4 bases between them. CDR3 nucleotide sequence: TGCAGCGTTGAAACAGCTGAAGCTTTCTTT. It encodes CSVETAEAFF.

This clonotype was observed at least ten times. The gene calls are TRBV6-5 and TRBJ2-1; maybe TRBD2 (6 bases). Germline V gene data show CDR1 as MNHEY and CDR2 as SVGAGI. The CDR3 is 12 residues long. Trimming removed 10 bases from V and 10 bases from J, with 17 bases in between. The DNA of the CDR3 is TGTGCCACCAGCGAGATAGGGAGGGAGCAGTTCTTC. Protein product: CATSEIGREQFF.

The table lists this clonotype with a few counts. This sequence joins TRBV6-2 or TRBV6-3 and TRBJ2-1, with a weak D call TRBD1 (6 bases). V lost 4 bases and J lost 10, with 23 bases in between. The CDR3 totals 16 residues. Germline V gives CDR1 MNHEY, CDR2 SVGEGT. The CDR3 bases are TGTGCCAGCAGTTTCAGTCGGGACAAGGGTCGGGGCGAGCAGTTCTTC. Its protein is CASSFSRDKGRGEQFF.

The chain recombines TRBV6-2 or TRBV6-3 with TRBJ1-1, with a tentative D call TRBD1 (5 bases). This CDR3 has 14 residues. Looked up from germline, CDR1 is MNHEY and CDR2 is SVGEGT. V lost 7 bases and J 1 base, leaving 13 bases between the germline ends. The CDR3 nucleotides read TGTGCCAGCAAGCTACAGGCGTCGAACACTGAAGCTTTCTTT. Translating it yields CASKLQASNTEAFF.

This clonotype was recorded a few times. The chain links TRBV6-2 or TRBV6-3 to TRBJ1-2; 8 bases agree with TRBD1. The V gene's germline CDR1 is MNHEY and CDR2 SVGEGT. The junction had 10 bases not matched to a gene; V was cut back by 6 bases and J by 4 bases. The CDR3 runs 15 residues. CDR3 in DNA: TGTGCCAGCAGAAGGACAGGGACTACCCTCTATGGCTACACCTTC. It codes for CASRRTGTTLYGYTF.

This clonotype was found a few times. The chain is built from TRBV14 and TRBJ1-6, with unresolved D. The V and J ends lost 4 bases and 9 bases respectively, with 7 bases between them. The CDR3 runs 12 residues. Germline CDR1 SGHDN, CDR2 FVKESK. In DNA form, the CDR3 reads TGTGCCAGCAGCCCCACGAGTTCACCCCTCCACTTT. Translation: CASSPTSSPLHF.

This clonotype was picked up a small number of times. The chain recombines TRBV16 with TRBJ1-2, with 7 bases identical to TRBD1. J was trimmed by 4 bases and V by 3 bases; bases with no gene match: 8. CDR1 KGHSY and CDR2 FQNENV come from the germline V gene. This CDR3 contains 15 residues. The CDR3 loop is CASSHRLDRSYGYTF. CDR3 DNA: TGTGCCAGCAGCCATCGGCTGGACAGGTCCTATGGCTACACCTTC.

The chain joins TRBV19 to TRBJ1-5, with 11 bases aligning to TRBD1. J gave up 7 bases and V 3 bases, and 5 bases lay outside the gene matches. CDR3 length equals 15 residues. Germline loops: CDR1 LNHDA, CDR2 SQIVND (reference sequence). The CDR3 sequence is CASSIGDRGLQPQHF. The CDR3 DNA sequence: TGTGCCAGTAGTATCGGGGACAGGGGGTTACAGCCCCAGCATTTT. Based on the CDR3 plus reference TRBV19 and TRBJ1-5, the full variable domain is DGGITQSPKYLFRKEGQNVTLSCEQNLNHDAMYWYRQDPGQGLRLIYYSQIVNDFQKGDIAEGYSVSREKKESFPLTVTSAQKNPTAFYLCASSIGDRGLQPQHFGDGTRLSIL.

The genes are TRBV29-1 and TRBJ2-3; TRBD1 might be the D (6 bases). This CDR3 contains 13 residues. The germline V and J ends were trimmed by 3 bases and 4 bases, with 11 bases remaining between them. The germline CDR1 and CDR2 sequences are SQVTM and ANQGSEA. CDR3 in DNA: TGCAGCGTTGAGTCAGGGGCCCCAGATACGCAGTATTTT. Its translation: CSVESGAPDTQYF.

There are a few counts of this clonotype. The chain links TRBV18 to TRBJ2-1, with D perhaps matching TRBD1 (6 bases). The CDR3 has 14 residues. Germline assignment: CDR1 KGHSH and CDR2 LQKENI. Deletions cut 3 bases from V and 12 bases from J, with 18 bases between. This CDR3 reads CASSPTLGTMRQFF. The CDR3 DNA sequence: TGTGCCAGCTCACCTACCCTAGGGACAATGAGGCAGTTCTTC.

This clonotype was recorded a few times. The CDR3, as DNA: TGTGCCTGGGGACGACAGGGGTACGAGCAGTACTTC. Protein sequence: CAWGRQGYEQYF. This chain connects TRBV30 to TRBJ2-7, with TRBD1 matching 8 bases. J gave up 4 bases and V 5 bases, and 4 bases lay outside the gene matches. The length of the CDR3 is 12 residues. Germline loops: CDR1 GTSNPN, CDR2 SVGIG (reference sequence).

At least ten counts were recorded for this clonotype. The chain is built from TRBV15 and TRBJ1-5, with a tentative D call TRBD1 (5 bases). CDR1 LNHNV and CDR2 YYDKDF come from the germline V gene (reference sequence). This CDR3 comprises 17 residues. The V end lost 2 bases, the J end lost 5 bases, and 19 bases lay between the germline ends. The CDR3: CATSRSSGPGGDQPQHF. The CDR3 DNA is TGTGCCACCAGCAGATCTTCGGGACCGGGAGGGGATCAGCCCCAGCATTTT.

This clonotype appeared a single time. The V gene is TRBV18, the J gene TRBJ1-2; no clear D. In germline, CDR1 is KGHSH, CDR2 LQKENI. The CDR3 runs 14 residues. V was trimmed by 3 bases and J by 3 bases, leaving 11 bases between them. This chain's CDR3 is CASSPLPGDYGYTF. The CDR3 DNA is TGTGCCAGCTCACCTCTCCCCGGGGACTATGGCTACACCTTC. Drawing the rest from reference TRBV18 and TRBJ1-2, the complete variable domain is NAGVMQNPRHLVRRRGQEARLRCSPMKGHSHVYWYRQLPEEGLKFMVYLQKENIIDESGMPKERFSAEFPKEGPSILRIQQVVRGDSAAYFCASSPLPGDYGYTFGSGTRLTVV.